The source of this TCR beta chain is a study of cytomegalovirus exposure and HLA in healthy donors. Study-wide results and limits: Listed as cytomegalovirus-associated were roughly 180 TCR beta chains. A link between a missense DCLRE1C variant and TCR beta V- and J-gene trimming emerged from a later analysis. Previously analyzed data showed that most TCR beta V segments were productive at a frequency of about 90% or about 30%. A later analysis revealed that TCR association rates differed between HLA loci, peaking at DRB1 and bottoming out at HLA-C.

Use of 60 Vbeta and 13 Jbeta primers characterized the PCR. The repertoire was sequenced with immunoSEQ multiplex PCR; TCRdb's copy has only in-frame clones and lacks some. This table holds about 180,000 clones, around 70% found once. On this clone itself: What it binds is unknown. This CDR3 is also generated by other DNA sequences in the sample.

Germline assignment: CDR1 MNHEY and CDR2 SVGAGI. Trimming removed 6 bases from V and 11 bases from J, with 14 bases in between. The length of the CDR3 is 13 residues. The chain links TRBV6-5 to TRBJ1-6; tentatively, D is TRBD1 (5 bases). The origin of this receptor is a male donor in good health and CMV-seronegative. Sample: PBMCs. The CDR3 DNA reads as TGTGCCAGCAGAAACTCGGGGGTGGCACCCCTCCACTTT. The encoded protein is CASRNSGVAPLHF.